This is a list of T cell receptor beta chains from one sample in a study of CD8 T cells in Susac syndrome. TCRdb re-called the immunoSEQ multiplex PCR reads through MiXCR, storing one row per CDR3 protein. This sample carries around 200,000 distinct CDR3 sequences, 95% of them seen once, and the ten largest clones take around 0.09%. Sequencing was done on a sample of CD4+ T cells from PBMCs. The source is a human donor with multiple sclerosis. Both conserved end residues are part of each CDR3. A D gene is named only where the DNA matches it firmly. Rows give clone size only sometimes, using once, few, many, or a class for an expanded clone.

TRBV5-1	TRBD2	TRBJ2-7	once	TGCGCCAGCACTAGCGGGGCCTACGAGCAGTACTTC	CASTSGAYEQYF
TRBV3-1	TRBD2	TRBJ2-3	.	TGTGCCAGCAGCCAAGGGTTTAGCGGGGGCGATACGCAGTATTTT	CASSQGFSGGDTQYF
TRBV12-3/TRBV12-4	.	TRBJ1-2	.	TGTGCCAGCAGTGGCATAGGGAACTATGGCTACACCTTC	CASSGIGNYGYTF
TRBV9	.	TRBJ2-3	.	TGTGCCAGCAGCGTAGGGGGCCTTCATAGCACAGATACGCAGTATTTT	CASSVGGLHSTDTQYF
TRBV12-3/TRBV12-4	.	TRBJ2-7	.	TGTGCCAGCAGTTTTGTCATGCGAGTAAGCTCCTACGAGCAGTACTTC	CASSFVMRVSSYEQYF
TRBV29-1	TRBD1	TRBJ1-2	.	TGCAGCGTTGCTGCTGACAGGGCTAACTATGGCTACACCTTC	CSVAADRANYGYTF
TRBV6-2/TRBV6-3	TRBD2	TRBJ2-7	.	TGTGCCAGCAGTTCCTTCCTGACTAGCTCGGGAACCTACGAGCAGTACTTC	CASSSFLTSSGTYEQYF
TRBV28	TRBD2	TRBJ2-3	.	TGTGCCAGCAGCTATGCCGGGACTAGCGGGGAAGATACGCAGTATTTT	CASSYAGTSGEDTQYF
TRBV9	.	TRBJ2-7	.	TGTGCCAGCAGCCCTACAGGGAGCTCCTACGAGCAGTACTTC	CASSPTGSSYEQYF
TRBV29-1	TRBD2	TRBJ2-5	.	TGCAGCGTTGAAGCAGGTAGCGGGAGGGCGACCCAGTACTTC	CSVEAGSGRATQYF
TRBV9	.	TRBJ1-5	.	TGTGCCAGCAGCGAGGCTGGCAATCAGCCCCAGCATTTT	CASSEAGNQPQHF
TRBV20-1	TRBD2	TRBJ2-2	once	TGCAGTGCCCTTAGCGGGGAATACACCGGGGAGCTGTTTTTT	CSALSGEYTGELFF
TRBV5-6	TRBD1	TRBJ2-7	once	TGTGCCAGCAGCCGACAGGGGCGCTACGAGCAGTACTTC	CASSRQGRYEQYF
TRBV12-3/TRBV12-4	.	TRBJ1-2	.	TGTGCCAGCAGCCTCAATACAGGGTCAAGCTACACCTTC	CASSLNTGSSYTF